This TCR beta chain came from a study of T cell responses to AZD1222 COVID-19 vaccine. Study-wide points: Across spike, vaccine-associated CD4 TCRs were found, dominant at 160-218 and 743-854. Unmutated variant regions are reportedly targeted by nearly half of spike-specific TCRs.

About this clone itself: Its specificity is not known.

Measured with immunoSEQ multiplex PCR; TCRdb has only the in-frame clones, and not every one. The sample lists fewer than 100,000 clones, roughly 84% occurring once. Here the sequenced sample was peripheral blood, taken 28 days after the second AZD1222 dose. The receptor's source is an adult who received the AZD1222 COVID-19 vaccine.

The CDR3 protein is CASSQPRQATSTGELFF. CDR3 in DNA: TGTGCCAGCAGCCAACCTCGACAGGCGACCTCCACCGGGGAGCTGTTTTTT. The chain carries TRBV14 and TRBJ2-2; a weak D match, TRBD1 (6 bases). This CDR3 spans 17 amino acids. Trimming cost V 2 bases and J 4 bases, with 17 bases left between them. Germline V gene sequence: CDR1 SGHDN, CDR2 FVKESK.